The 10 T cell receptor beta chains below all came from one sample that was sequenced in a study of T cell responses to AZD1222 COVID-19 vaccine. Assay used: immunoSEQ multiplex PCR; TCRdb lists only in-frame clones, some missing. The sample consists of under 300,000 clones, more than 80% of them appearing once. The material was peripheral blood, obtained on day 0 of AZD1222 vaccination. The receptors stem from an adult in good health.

CDR3 sequence (DNA): TGTGCCAGCAGCCCAATGGGACTAGCGGTCACAGATACGCAGTATTTT. Amino acids: CASSPMGLAVTDTQYF. J is TRBJ2-3 and V is TRBV7-9, with 11 bases that match TRBD2. The V gene's germline CDR1 is SEHNR and CDR2 FQNEAQ (reference sequence). The CDR3 covers 16 residues. J gave up 2 bases and V 5 bases, and 6 bases lay outside the gene matches.

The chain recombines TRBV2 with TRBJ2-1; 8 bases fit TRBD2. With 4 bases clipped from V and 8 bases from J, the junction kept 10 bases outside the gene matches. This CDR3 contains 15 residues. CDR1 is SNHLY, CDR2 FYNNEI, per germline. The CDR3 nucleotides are TGTGCCAGCAGTGCGGCTGGCGGGGGGTTGGATGAGCAGTTCTTC. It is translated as CASSAAGGGLDEQFF.

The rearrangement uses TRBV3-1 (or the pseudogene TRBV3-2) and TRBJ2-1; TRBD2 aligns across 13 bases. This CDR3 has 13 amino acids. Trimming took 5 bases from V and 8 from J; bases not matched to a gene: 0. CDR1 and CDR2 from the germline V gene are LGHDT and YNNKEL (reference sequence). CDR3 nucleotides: TGTGCCAGCAGCGGACTAGCGGGGGATGAGCAGTTCTTC. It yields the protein CASSGLAGDEQFF.

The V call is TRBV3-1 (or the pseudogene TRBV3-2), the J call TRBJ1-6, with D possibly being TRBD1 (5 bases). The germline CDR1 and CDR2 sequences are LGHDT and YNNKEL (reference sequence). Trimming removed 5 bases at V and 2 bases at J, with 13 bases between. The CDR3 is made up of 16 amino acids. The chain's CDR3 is CASSSQGLPYNSPLHF. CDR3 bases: TGTGCCAGCAGCTCCCAGGGACTCCCCTATAATTCACCCCTCCACTTT.

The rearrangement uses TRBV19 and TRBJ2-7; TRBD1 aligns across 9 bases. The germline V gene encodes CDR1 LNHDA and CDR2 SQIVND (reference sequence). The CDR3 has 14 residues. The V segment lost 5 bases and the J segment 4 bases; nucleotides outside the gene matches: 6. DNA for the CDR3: TGTGCCAGTAGTGCGGACAGGGGTTTATACGAGCAGTACTTC. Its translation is CASSADRGLYEQYF.

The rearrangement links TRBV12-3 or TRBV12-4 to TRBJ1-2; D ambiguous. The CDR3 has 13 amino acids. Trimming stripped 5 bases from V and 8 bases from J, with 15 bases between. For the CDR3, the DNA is TGTGCCAGCAGTCCCCCGGCCTCCCCAGGCTACACCTTC. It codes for CASSPPASPGYTF.

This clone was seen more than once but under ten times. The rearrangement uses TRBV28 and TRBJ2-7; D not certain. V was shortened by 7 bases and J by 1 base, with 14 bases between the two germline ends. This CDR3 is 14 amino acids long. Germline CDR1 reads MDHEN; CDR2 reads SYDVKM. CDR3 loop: CASIQTGLSYEQYF. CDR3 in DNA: TGTGCCAGCATCCAAACCGGGCTTTCCTACGAGCAGTACTTC.

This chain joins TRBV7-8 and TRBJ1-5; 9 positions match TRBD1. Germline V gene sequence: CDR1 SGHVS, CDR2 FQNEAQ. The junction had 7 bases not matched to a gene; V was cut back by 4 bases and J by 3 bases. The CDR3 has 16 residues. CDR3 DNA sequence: TGTGCCAGCAGCTCGGACAGGGGCCGATCCAATCAGCCCCAGCATTTT. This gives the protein CASSSDRGRSNQPQHF.

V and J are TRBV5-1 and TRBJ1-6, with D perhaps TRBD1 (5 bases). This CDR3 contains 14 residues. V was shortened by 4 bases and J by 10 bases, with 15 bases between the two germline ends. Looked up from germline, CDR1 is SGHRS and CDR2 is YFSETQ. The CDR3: CASSMQGFQSPLHF. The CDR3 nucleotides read TGCGCCAGCAGCATGCAGGGTTTCCAATCACCCCTCCACTTT.

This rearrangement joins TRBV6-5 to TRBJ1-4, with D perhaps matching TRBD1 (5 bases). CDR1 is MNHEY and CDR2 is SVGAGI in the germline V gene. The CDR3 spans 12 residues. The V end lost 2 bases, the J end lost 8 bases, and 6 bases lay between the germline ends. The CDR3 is CASSYEGEKLFF. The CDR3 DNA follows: TGTGCCAGCAGTTACGAGGGGGAAAAACTGTTTTTT.